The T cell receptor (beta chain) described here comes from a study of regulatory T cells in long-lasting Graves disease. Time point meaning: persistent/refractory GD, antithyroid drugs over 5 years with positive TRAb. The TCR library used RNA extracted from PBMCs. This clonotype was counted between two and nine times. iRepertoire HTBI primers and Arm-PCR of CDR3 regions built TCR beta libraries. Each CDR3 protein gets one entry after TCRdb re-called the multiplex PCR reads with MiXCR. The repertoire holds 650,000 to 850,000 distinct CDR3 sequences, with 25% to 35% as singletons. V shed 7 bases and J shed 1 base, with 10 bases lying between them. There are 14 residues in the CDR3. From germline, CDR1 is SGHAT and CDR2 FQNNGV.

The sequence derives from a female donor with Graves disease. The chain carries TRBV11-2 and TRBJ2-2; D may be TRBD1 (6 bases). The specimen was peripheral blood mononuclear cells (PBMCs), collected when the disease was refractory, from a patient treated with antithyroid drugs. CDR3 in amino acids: CASTRTVNTGELFF. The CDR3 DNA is TGTGCCAGCACAAGGACAGTGAACACCGGGGAGCTGTTTTTT.